This TCR beta chain stems from a study of T cells in Graves' hyperthyroidism and ophthalmopathy. Whole-study findings and limits: Ophthalmopathy cases were set apart from stable hyperthyroidism by a 13 V-J model. Model predictions of ophthalmopathy came a median about six months before onset.

Researchers defined stable Graves' hyperthyroidism as no ophthalmopathy progression within 18 months. With a duration under 2 months, the hyperthyroidism was newly diagnosed in patients aged 18 to 65. About this clonotype itself: Its antigen is undetermined.

Researchers amplified the TCR beta CDR3 regions from RNA transcripts. During a first-round RT-PCR of the TCR CDR3, the HTBI primer set was used. MiXCR was run by TCRdb on the multiplex PCR reads, yielding one entry per CDR3 protein. The sample yields 340,000 or so distinct CDR3 sequences, around 23% seen once. Germline V lookup: CDR1 DFQATT, CDR2 SNEGSKA (reference sequence). CDR3 size: 15 residues. Trimming cost V 4 bases and J 5 bases; bases outside gene matches: 8. Sequencing input: blood. The V gene is TRBV20-1, the J gene TRBJ2-3; 11 bases fit TRBD2. The receptor comes from a woman between 50 and 59 years old with Graves' hyperthyroidism. The CDR3 DNA reads TGCAGTGCTACCCAACCGGGACTAGCGGAAGATACGCAGTATTTT. This translates into CSATQPGLAEDTQYF.